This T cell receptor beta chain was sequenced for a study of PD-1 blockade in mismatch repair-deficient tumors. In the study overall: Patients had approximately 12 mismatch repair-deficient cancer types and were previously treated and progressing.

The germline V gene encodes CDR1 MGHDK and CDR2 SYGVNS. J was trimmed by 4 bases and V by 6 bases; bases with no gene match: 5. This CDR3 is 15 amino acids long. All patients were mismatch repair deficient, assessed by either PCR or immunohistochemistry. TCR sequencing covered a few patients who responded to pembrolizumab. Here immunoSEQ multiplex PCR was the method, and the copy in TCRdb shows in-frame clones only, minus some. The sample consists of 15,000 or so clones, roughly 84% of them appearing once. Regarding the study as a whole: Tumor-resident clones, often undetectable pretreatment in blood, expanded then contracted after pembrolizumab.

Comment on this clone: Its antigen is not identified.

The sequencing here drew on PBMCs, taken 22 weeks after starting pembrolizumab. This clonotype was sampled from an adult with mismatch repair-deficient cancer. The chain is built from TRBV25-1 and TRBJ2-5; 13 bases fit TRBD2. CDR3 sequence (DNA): TGTGCCAGCAGCGATAGGACTAGCGGGAGAGAGACCCAGTACTTC. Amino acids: CASSDRTSGRETQYF.